This entry features one TCR beta chain sequence. No antigen is known for it. Sequenced by immunoSEQ multiplex PCR; TCRdb stores in-frame clones only, minus some. The top ten hold about 4.8% of the sample, which has more than 110,000 clones, roughly 92% seen once. Trimming took off 2 bases at V and 3 bases at J, with 14 bases between the two ends. CDR1 SGHAT and CDR2 FQNNGV come from the germline V gene. The CDR3 contains 15 residues. The sample is drawn from a study of T cell responses to AZD1222 COVID-19 vaccine. Study-level findings and limits: Seropositivity was recorded at baseline in only 6 or 7 AZD1222 recipients. Spike-specific TCR breadth and depth both grew after two AZD1222 doses.

Sample: peripheral blood, taken on day 0 of AZD1222 vaccination. V is TRBV11-2 and J is TRBJ2-7, with a weak D call TRBD2 (5 bases). This receptor was identified in an adult in good health. For the CDR3, the DNA is TGTGCCAGCAGCTTATTTACCCTCCGGGGCTACGAGCAGTACTTC. It encodes CASSLFTLRGYEQYF.